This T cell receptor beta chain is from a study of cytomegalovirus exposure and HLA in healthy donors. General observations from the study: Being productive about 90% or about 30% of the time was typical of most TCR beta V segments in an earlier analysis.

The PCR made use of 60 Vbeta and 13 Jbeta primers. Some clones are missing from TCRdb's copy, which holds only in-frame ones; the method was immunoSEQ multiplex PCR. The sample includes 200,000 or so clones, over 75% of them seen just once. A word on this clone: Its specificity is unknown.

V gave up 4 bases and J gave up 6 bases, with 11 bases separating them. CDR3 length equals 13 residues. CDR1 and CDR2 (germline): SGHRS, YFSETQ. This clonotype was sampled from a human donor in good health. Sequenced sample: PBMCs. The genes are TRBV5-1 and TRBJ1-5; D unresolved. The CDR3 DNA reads TGCGCCAGCAGCGAAAGCATCGGTCAGCCCCAGCATTTT. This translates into CASSESIGQPQHF.